The clone carrying this T cell receptor beta chain has only one observation. Its target is unknown. This entry is derived from a study of STAT3 mutations in large granular lymphocyte leukemia. In the study overall: Roughly two fifths of treated T-LGLL patients showed hematologic response to immunosuppression.

Study-wide results and caveats: A small but highly pathogenic clone may have been missed. No sample exists from the first appearance of each clone. At least one immunodominant TCR beta clonotype appeared in every T-cell large granular lymphocyte leukemia patient.

Here immunoSEQ multiplex PCR was the method, and the copy in TCRdb shows in-frame clones only, minus some. Of under 35,000 clones listed, approximately 80% are singletons. The sequence was obtained from a woman in her forties or fifties with T-cell large granular lymphocyte leukemia. Some clones in this sample may be carry-over from other donors' samples. Sequencing was done on a sample of peripheral blood mononuclear cells.

CDR3 amino acids: CASSVGGKGPYEQYF. CDR3 DNA sequence: TGTGCCAGCAGCGTAGGGGGGAAGGGCCCTTACGAGCAGTACTTC. The rearrangement joins TRBV9 to TRBJ2-7; D could derive from TRBD1 or TRBD2 (5 bases each). V lost 0 bases, J lost 4 bases, and 14 bases lay in between. The CDR3 totals 15 residues. Germline CDR1 SGDLS, CDR2 YYNGEE.